Described below is a single T cell receptor beta chain sequence and its context. The CDR3 covers 14 residues. The germline V gene has CDR1 SGHVS and CDR2 FQNEAQ. V was cut by 6 bases and J by 2 bases, with 13 bases left in between. This sample is drawn from a study of blood T cell repertoires in COVID-19. In the study overall: From T cells, B-cell-depleted T cells, or PBMCs came the material, which was cDNA or gDNA.

TCRdb's table, derived via immunoSEQ multiplex PCR, lists solely in-frame clones and lacks some. The sample yields roughly 290,000 clones, approximately 86% seen once. The chain links TRBV7-8 to TRBJ1-2, with D maybe TRBD1 (5 bases). The sequencing input was peripheral blood. The clonotype originates from a woman aged 50 to 60 with active or convalescent COVID-19. CDR3 residues: CASSEGAGNYGYTF. The CDR3 DNA reads as TGTGCCAGCAGTGAAGGGGCAGGGAACTATGGCTACACCTTC.